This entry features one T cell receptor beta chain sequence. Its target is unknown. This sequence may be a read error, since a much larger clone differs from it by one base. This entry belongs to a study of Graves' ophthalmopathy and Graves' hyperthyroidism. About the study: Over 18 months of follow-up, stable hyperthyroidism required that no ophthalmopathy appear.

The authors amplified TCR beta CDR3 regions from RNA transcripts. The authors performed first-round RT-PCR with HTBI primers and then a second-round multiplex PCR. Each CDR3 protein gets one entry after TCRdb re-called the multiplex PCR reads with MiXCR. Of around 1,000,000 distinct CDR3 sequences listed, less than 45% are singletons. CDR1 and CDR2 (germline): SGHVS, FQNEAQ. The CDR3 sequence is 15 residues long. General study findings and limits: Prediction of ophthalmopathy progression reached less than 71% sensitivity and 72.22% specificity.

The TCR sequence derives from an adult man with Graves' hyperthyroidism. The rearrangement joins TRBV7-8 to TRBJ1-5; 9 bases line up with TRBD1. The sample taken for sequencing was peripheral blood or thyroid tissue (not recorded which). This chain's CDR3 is CAGSSGQGINQPQHF. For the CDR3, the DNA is TGTGCCGGCAGCTCAGGACAGGGGATCAATCAGCCCCAGCATTTT.